A selection of T cell receptor beta chains follows, all from one sample in a study of identifying expanded T cells in peripheral blood. Some clones are missing from TCRdb's copy, which holds only in-frame ones; the method was immunoSEQ multiplex PCR. The data show tens of thousands of clones, about 88% seen once. The sequencing input was blood. Receptors were obtained from a person aged 18 to 69 in good health. Both conserved end residues are part of each CDR3. D genes are given only for firm matches. Clone size, where shown, is once, few, many, or a class for clones that have expanded.

CDR3 protein: CASSLVGWASSGNTIYF
CDR3 DNA: TGTGCCAGCAGCTTAGTTGGGTGGGCGAGCTCTGGAAACACCATATATTTT
J gene: TRBJ1-3
V gene: TRBV11-2
D gene: NA
clone size: NA

CDR3 protein: CAISWGGHSGANVLTF
CDR3 DNA: TGTGCCATCTCTTGGGGCGGACACTCTGGGGCCAACGTCCTGACTTTC
J gene: TRBJ2-6
V gene: TRBV11-2
D gene: NA
clone size: NA

CDR3 protein: CASSSTGHNTGELFF
CDR3 DNA: TGTGCCAGCAGTTCAACGGGACACAACACCGGGGAGCTGTTTTTT
J gene: TRBJ2-2
V gene: TRBV6-5
D gene: NA
clone size: NA

CDR3 protein: CASSRGGGQETQYF
CDR3 DNA: TGTGCCAGCAGCCGCGGAGGGGGCCAAGAGACCCAGTACTTC
J gene: TRBJ2-5
V gene: TRBV7-2
D gene: NA
clone size: NA

CDR3 protein: CASSSPQAEQPQHF
CDR3 DNA: TGTGCCAGCAGCTCCCCGCAGGCCGAGCAGCCCCAGCATTTT
J gene: TRBJ1-5
V gene: TRBV7-2
D gene: NA
clone size: NA

CDR3 protein: CASSLDGQTEAFF
CDR3 DNA: TGCGCCAGCAGCTTGGATGGACAGACTGAAGCTTTCTTT
J gene: TRBJ1-1
V gene: TRBV5-1
D gene: NA
clone size: NA

CDR3 protein: CASSTSYSPLHF
CDR3 DNA: NA
J gene: TRBJ1-6
V gene: TRBV10-2
D gene: NA
clone size: few

CDR3 protein: CASSTRTPYEQYF
CDR3 DNA: TGTGCCAGCAGCACTAGGACCCCCTACGAGCAGTACTTC
J gene: TRBJ2-7
V gene: TRBV21-1
D gene: NA
clone size: NA

CDR3 protein: CASSLKQGAANYGYTF
CDR3 DNA: TGCGCCAGCAGCCTAAAACAGGGGGCGGCTAACTATGGCTACACCTTC
J gene: TRBJ1-2
V gene: TRBV5-1
D gene: TRBD1
clone size: NA

CDR3 protein: CASSYGGAPQETQYF
CDR3 DNA: TGTGCCAGCAGTTACGGCGGGGCGCCTCAAGAGACCCAGTACTTC
J gene: TRBJ2-5
V gene: TRBV6-5
D gene: NA
clone size: NA

CDR3 protein: CASSQDIGLGSYNEQFF
CDR3 DNA: TGTGCCAGCAGCCAAGATATCGGTTTAGGGTCCTACAATGAGCAGTTCTTC
J gene: TRBJ2-1
V gene: TRBV4-2
D gene: NA
clone size: NA

CDR3 protein: CASSQGTDLAKNIQYF
CDR3 DNA: TGCGCCAGCAGCCAGGGGACCGATTTAGCCAAAAACATTCAGTACTTC
J gene: TRBJ2-4
V gene: TRBV4-3
D gene: NA
clone size: NA

CDR3 protein: CASTGAGVYGYTF
CDR3 DNA: TGTGCCAGCACGGGGGCAGGGGTCTATGGCTACACCTTC
J gene: TRBJ1-2
V gene: TRBV2
D gene: NA
clone size: NA

CDR3 protein: CASSFSLGKVQFF
CDR3 DNA: TGTGCCAGCAGTTTCTCTCTCGGTAAAGTGCAGTTCTTC
J gene: TRBJ2-1
V gene: TRBV28
D gene: NA
clone size: NA

CDR3 protein: CASSLIPGRSNEKLFF
CDR3 DNA: TGTGCCAGCAGTTTGATCCCGGGACGGTCTAATGAAAAACTGTTTTTT
J gene: TRBJ1-4
V gene: TRBV27
D gene: NA
clone size: NA

CDR3 protein: CASSWVGAGTDTQYF
CDR3 DNA: TGTGCCAGCAGTTGGGTGGGGGCGGGCACAGATACGCAGTATTTT
J gene: TRBJ2-3
V gene: TRBV27
D gene: NA
clone size: once

CDR3 protein: CASSDLSYWGTEAFF
CDR3 DNA: TGTGCCAGCAGTGACCTCTCGTACTGGGGCACTGAAGCTTTCTTT
J gene: TRBJ1-1
V gene: TRBV6-1
D gene: NA
clone size: NA

CDR3 protein: CASSDYIQYF
CDR3 DNA: TGCGCCAGCAGTGACTACATTCAGTACTTC
J gene: TRBJ2-4
V gene: TRBV10-1
D gene: NA
clone size: few

CDR3 protein: CASGPVSGNTIYF
CDR3 DNA: TGTGCCAGCGGCCCTGTCTCTGGAAACACCATATATTTT
J gene: TRBJ1-3
V gene: TRBV2
D gene: NA
clone size: once

CDR3 protein: CASSRGGLMNTEAFF
CDR3 DNA: TGTGCCAGTAGTAGGGGGGGACTCATGAACACTGAAGCTTTCTTT
J gene: TRBJ1-1
V gene: TRBV19
D gene: NA
clone size: NA

CDR3 protein: CASSSLGQGGTEAFF
CDR3 DNA: TGTGCCAGCAGTTCCCTCGGACAGGGAGGAACTGAAGCTTTCTTT
J gene: TRBJ1-1
V gene: TRBV6-5
D gene: TRBD1
clone size: NA

CDR3 protein: CAARVRADTQYF
CDR3 DNA: TGTGCAGCTAGGGTTCGTGCAGATACGCAGTATTTT
J gene: TRBJ2-3
V gene: TRBV30
D gene: NA
clone size: NA

CDR3 protein: CASSYSQGAGNTIYF
CDR3 DNA: TGTGCCAGCAGTTACTCACAGGGGGCTGGAAACACCATATATTTT
J gene: TRBJ1-3
V gene: TRBV6-5
D gene: TRBD1
clone size: few

CDR3 protein: CASSYGDQPQHF
CDR3 DNA: TGTGCCAGCAGTTACGGGGATCAGCCCCAGCATTTT
J gene: TRBJ1-5
V gene: TRBV6-6
D gene: NA
clone size: NA

CDR3 protein: CASSLGASGLPEAFF
CDR3 DNA: TGTGCCAGCAGCTTAGGGGCTTCGGGTCTCCCTGAAGCTTTCTTT
J gene: TRBJ1-1
V gene: TRBV7-9
D gene: NA
clone size: NA

CDR3 protein: CATSRDRARTGGETFF
CDR3 DNA: TGTGCCACCAGCAGAGATCGGGCCCGGACAGGGGGCGAAACTTTCTTT
J gene: TRBJ1-1
V gene: TRBV15
D gene: TRBD1
clone size: NA

CDR3 protein: CASSPGGGANVLTF
CDR3 DNA: TGTGCCAGCAGCCCCGGCGGGGGGGCCAACGTCCTGACTTTC
J gene: TRBJ2-6
V gene: TRBV7-2
D gene: NA
clone size: once

CDR3 protein: CASSLIGANTGELFF
CDR3 DNA: TGTGCCAGCAGCTTGATCGGGGCGAACACCGGGGAGCTGTTTTTT
J gene: TRBJ2-2
V gene: TRBV5-6
D gene: NA
clone size: NA

CDR3 protein: CASRQSGLAGDNEQFF
CDR3 DNA: TGTGCCAGCAGACAATCGGGACTAGCGGGGGACAATGAGCAGTTCTTC
J gene: TRBJ2-1
V gene: TRBV28
D gene: TRBD2
clone size: NA

CDR3 protein: CSVDTYQFF
CDR3 DNA: TGCAGCGTCGACACTTATCAGTTCTTC
J gene: TRBJ2-1
V gene: TRBV29-1
D gene: NA
clone size: NA

CDR3 protein: CASHVDRGRPTDTQYF
CDR3 DNA: TGTGCCAGCCATGTCGACAGGGGGCGACCCACAGATACGCAGTATTTT
J gene: TRBJ2-3
V gene: TRBV27
D gene: TRBD1
clone size: NA

CDR3 protein: CASRTRDGTEAFF
CDR3 DNA: TGTGCCAGCAGAACTCGGGACGGGACTGAAGCTTTCTTT
J gene: TRBJ1-1
V gene: TRBV6-1
D gene: NA
clone size: NA

CDR3 protein: CASSIKDGALYGYTF
CDR3 DNA: TGTGCCAGTAGTATAAAGGACGGGGCGCTCTATGGCTACACCTTC
J gene: TRBJ1-2
V gene: TRBV19
D gene: NA
clone size: NA

CDR3 protein: CASSLALNYGYTF
CDR3 DNA: TGTGCCAGCAGCTTGGCTCTTAACTATGGCTACACCTTC
J gene: TRBJ1-2
V gene: TRBV11-2
D gene: NA
clone size: NA

CDR3 protein: CASSPSVGRNEQFF
CDR3 DNA: TGTGCCAGCAGCCCCTCAGTGGGCAGGAATGAGCAGTTCTTC
J gene: TRBJ2-1
V gene: TRBV28
D gene: NA
clone size: once

CDR3 protein: CASSSRLAGDDYNEQFF
CDR3 DNA: TGTGCCAGCAGCTCAAGACTAGCGGGAGATGACTACAATGAGCAGTTCTTC
J gene: TRBJ2-1
V gene: TRBV7-2
D gene: TRBD2
clone size: NA

CDR3 protein: CASSQDGTGFLAFF
CDR3 DNA: TGCGCCAGCAGCCAAGATGGGACCGGATTCTTGGCTTTCTTT
J gene: TRBJ1-1
V gene: TRBV4-3
D gene: NA
clone size: NA

CDR3 protein: CASSFSGLAKNIQYF
CDR3 DNA: TGTGCCAGCAGTTTTTCGGGCTTAGCCAAAAACATTCAGTACTTC
J gene: TRBJ2-4
V gene: TRBV28
D gene: NA
clone size: NA

CDR3 protein: CASSPVLGWGTDTQYF
CDR3 DNA: TGCGCCAGCAGCCCCGTTTTAGGCTGGGGCACAGATACGCAGTATTTT
J gene: TRBJ2-3
V gene: TRBV4-3
D gene: NA
clone size: NA

CDR3 protein: CASSRTETYEQYF
CDR3 DNA: TGTGCCAGCAGCCGGACCGAGACCTACGAGCAGTACTTC
J gene: TRBJ2-7
V gene: TRBV6-1
D gene: NA
clone size: NA

CDR3 protein: CASSLTSGIRYEQYF
CDR3 DNA: TGTGCCAGCAGCTTGACTAGCGGGATCCGCTACGAGCAGTACTTC
J gene: TRBJ2-7
V gene: TRBV7-3
D gene: TRBD2
clone size: NA

CDR3 protein: CASSVGLAGKTGELFF
CDR3 DNA: TGTGCCAGCAGTGTGGGACTAGCGGGAAAGACCGGGGAGCTGTTTTTT
J gene: TRBJ2-2
V gene: TRBV6-1
D gene: TRBD2
clone size: once

CDR3 protein: CASSLLSVPYEQYF
CDR3 DNA: TGTGCCAGCAGCTTGTTGTCGGTCCCCTACGAGCAGTACTTC
J gene: TRBJ2-7
V gene: TRBV5-6
D gene: NA
clone size: NA

CDR3 protein: CASRRGTEAFF
CDR3 DNA: TGTGCCAGCAGGAGGGGGACTGAAGCTTTCTTT
J gene: TRBJ1-1
V gene: TRBV28
D gene: NA
clone size: once

CDR3 protein: CASSLTGTGGYEQYF
CDR3 DNA: TGTGCCAGCAGTTTAACCGGGACAGGGGGCTACGAGCAGTACTTC
J gene: TRBJ2-7
V gene: TRBV27
D gene: TRBD1
clone size: NA

CDR3 protein: CASIAMGLATYNEQFF
CDR3 DNA: TGTGCCAGCATCGCAATGGGACTAGCGACATACAATGAGCAGTTCTTC
J gene: TRBJ2-1
V gene: TRBV28
D gene: TRBD2
clone size: NA

CDR3 protein: CASSSGPPGGYTF
CDR3 DNA: TGTGCCAGCAGCTCCGGGCCGCCGGGTGGCTACACCTTC
J gene: TRBJ1-2
V gene: TRBV7-8
D gene: NA
clone size: NA

CDR3 protein: CASSLPLNYGYTF
CDR3 DNA: TGTGCCAGCAGTTTGCCACTAAACTATGGCTACACCTTC
J gene: TRBJ1-2
V gene: TRBV28
D gene: NA
clone size: NA

CDR3 protein: CASSQGRASSTNEKLFF
CDR3 DNA: TGTGCCAGCAGCCAAGGAAGGGCAAGCTCAACTAATGAAAAACTGTTTTTT
J gene: TRBJ1-4
V gene: TRBV4-2
D gene: NA
clone size: NA

CDR3 protein: CAISGTVVDYGYTF
CDR3 DNA: TGTGCCATCAGTGGGACGGTGGTGGACTATGGCTACACCTTC
J gene: TRBJ1-2
V gene: TRBV10-3
D gene: NA
clone size: NA